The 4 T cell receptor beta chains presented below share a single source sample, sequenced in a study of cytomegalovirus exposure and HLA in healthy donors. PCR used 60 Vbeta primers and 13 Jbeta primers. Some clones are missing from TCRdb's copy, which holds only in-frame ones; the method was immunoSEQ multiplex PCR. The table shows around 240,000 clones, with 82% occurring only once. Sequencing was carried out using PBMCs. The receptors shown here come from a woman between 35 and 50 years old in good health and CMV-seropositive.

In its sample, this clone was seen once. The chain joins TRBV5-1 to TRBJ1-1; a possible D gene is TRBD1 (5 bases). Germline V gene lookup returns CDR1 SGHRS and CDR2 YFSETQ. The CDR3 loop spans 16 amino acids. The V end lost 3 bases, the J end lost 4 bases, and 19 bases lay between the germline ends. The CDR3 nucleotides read TGCGCCAGCAGCTCGATACCGGGACTTAGCCGCACTGAAGCTTTCTTT. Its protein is CASSSIPGLSRTEAFF.

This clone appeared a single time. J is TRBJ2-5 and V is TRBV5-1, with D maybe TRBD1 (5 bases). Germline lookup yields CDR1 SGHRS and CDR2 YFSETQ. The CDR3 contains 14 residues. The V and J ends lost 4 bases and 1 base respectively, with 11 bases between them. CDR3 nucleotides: TGCGCCAGCAGCCAACAGGCATTCCAAGAGACCCAGTACTTC. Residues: CASSQQAFQETQYF.

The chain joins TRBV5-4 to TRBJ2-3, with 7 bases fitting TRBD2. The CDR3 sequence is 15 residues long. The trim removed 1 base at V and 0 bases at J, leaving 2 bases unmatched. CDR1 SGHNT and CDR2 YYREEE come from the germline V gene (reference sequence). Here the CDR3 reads CASSLRRGSTDTQYF. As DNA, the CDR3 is TGTGCCAGCAGCTTGAGGCGGGGGAGCACAGATACGCAGTATTTT.

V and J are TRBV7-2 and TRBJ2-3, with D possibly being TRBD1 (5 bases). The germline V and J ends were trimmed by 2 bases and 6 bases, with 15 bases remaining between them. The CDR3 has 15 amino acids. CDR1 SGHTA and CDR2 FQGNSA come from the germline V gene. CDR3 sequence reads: CASSLWQGDADTQYF. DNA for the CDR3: TGTGCCAGCAGCTTATGGCAGGGTGATGCGGATACGCAGTATTTT.